The entry below gives a single T cell receptor beta chain sequence along with its context. The antigen it recognizes is unknown. No qualities accompany the bases; no much larger clone lies one base away. The CDR3 numbers 13 residues from cysteine through phenylalanine. The sequence is cut down to CDR3 DNA, 39 bases in frame from base 1. Relative to germline, V is missing 4 bases and J is missing 8 bases, with 7 bases of the junction outside any gene match. The germline V gene provides CDR1 SGDLS and CDR2 YYNGEE. This sample was taken from a study of beta chain features in type 1 diabetes (dated by TCRdb to between 2018 and 2020). Turning to the overall study: No differences in mean age, gender distribution, total cell number or subset yield were found between patients and healthy donors. A total of 107,917,701 sorted cells were examined across all samples, and the number of cells per subset was strongly correlated with RNA yield. Regulatory and stem cell-like memory subsets were obtained from only 8 patients and roughly 8 healthy donors, while naive and central memory subsets were obtained from all 28 donors. In the study, TCRB repertoires of sorted circulating CD4+ T cell subsets from recently diagnosed type 1 diabetes patients were compared with those of matched healthy donors.

The entire amount of isolated RNA was reverse transcribed using the High Capacity cDNA Reverse Transcription Kit, so the sequenced TCRB transcripts were expressed ones. Deep immunoSEQ sequencing was applied to naive, central memory and regulatory T cell samples, giving an average of roughly 3.3 million total reads per sample. Sorted cells were lysed in RLT buffer and RNA was extracted with DNase-treated RNeasy Micro or Mini kits, depending on cell number. Each cell subset was processed separately to prevent cross-contamination, with patient and healthy donor samples processed together. The immunoSEQ multiplex PCR was used to amplify TCRB sequences from cDNA, yielding 87-bp fragments that span the CDR3 region. Amplicons were sequenced on the Illumina HiSeq platform. In the source study's methods: Synthetic template baselines were used to correct PCR bias computationally, reads within Hamming distance 2 were collapsed together, and singletons that could not be merged were discarded. By aligning reads against IMGT, V, D and J genes, CDR3 length, and insertions or deletions at six rearrangement sites were assigned. Within each subset, clonotype counts were normalized to sorted cell number, after which true diversity and Gini coefficients were computed with the tcR R package. The overlap coefficient, calculated on TCRB nucleotide sequences, was used to quantify repertoire sharing. This immuneACCESS table, as held by TCRdb, lists in-frame sequences with V and J called but not all clones. Of the missing ones, under half trace to an unresolved V gene in checked studies; the others have no known cause. Clonal size and the V and J genes are those of that table, whereas D and trimming came from the DNA. This sample has some 350,000 clones in its table, and 9.5% to 10% of those were observed once. The leading ten clones occupy approximately 0.55% of the sample.

A single peripheral blood draw of about 116 mL on average was collected from each donor into heparinised tubes. A BD FACSAria II was used to sort naive, central memory, regulatory and stem cell-like memory CD4+ T cells with a panel that included CD45RO, CCR7, CD25, CD127, CD95 and CD27. A purity above 98% was achieved for all sorted populations. PBMCs were separated immediately by Lymphoprep density gradient centrifugation and were stained directly, without being cultured. So that batch effects would be minimized, each experiment stained and sorted samples in pairs, pairing one healthy donor with one patient. General findings and caveats noted by the study authors: Type 1 diabetes patients showed a moderate but significant shortening of TCRB CDR3 length in all four CD4+ subsets. At VDJ recombination sites, patients with type 1 diabetes made fewer insertions and deleted more nucleotides, a pattern implying thymic rearrangement abnormalities. Naive, central memory and regulatory TCRB repertoires appeared more similar among patients than among healthy donors. Because cDNA rather than genomic DNA was sequenced, highly expressing activated cells could have been over-represented, although no difference in activation and CD3 levels was found between groups. HLA sub-analyses involved small numbers of individuals, so any influence of HLA type on TCRB rearrangement remained unresolved. PCR might favor shorter templates, but patient and control samples were amplified and corrected together, so any skew would affect both groups equally.

The specimen was central memory CD4+ T cells from blood. The TCR sequence derives from a man aged 25 to 45 with type 1 diabetes. This receptor chain uses TRBV9 and TRBJ1-1; 8 junctional bases match TRBD1. The CDR3 region has the sequence CASSTLDRAEAFF. The bases are TGTGCCAGCAGCACCCTGGACAGGGCAGAAGCTTTCTTT.